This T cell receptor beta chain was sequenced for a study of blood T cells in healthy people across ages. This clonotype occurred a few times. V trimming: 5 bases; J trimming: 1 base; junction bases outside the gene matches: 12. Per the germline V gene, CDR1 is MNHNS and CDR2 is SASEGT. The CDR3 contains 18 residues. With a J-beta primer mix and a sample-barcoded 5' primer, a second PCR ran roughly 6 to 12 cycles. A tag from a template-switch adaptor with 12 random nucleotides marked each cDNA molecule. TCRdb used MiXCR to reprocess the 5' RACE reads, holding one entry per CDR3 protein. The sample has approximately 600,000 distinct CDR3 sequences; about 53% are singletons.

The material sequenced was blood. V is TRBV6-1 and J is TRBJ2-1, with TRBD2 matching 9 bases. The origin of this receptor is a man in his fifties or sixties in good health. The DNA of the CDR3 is TGTGCCAGCAGTCCGGTGCTGGCGGGGGGGCTTTCCTACAATGAGCAGTTCTTC. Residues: CASSPVLAGGLSYNEQFF.